This TCR beta chain was captured by sequencing in a study of CD8 T cells in Susac syndrome. Random hexamers were used to reverse transcribe the RNA input (roughly 0.5 to 1 ug). TCRdb used MiXCR to reprocess the immunoSEQ multiplex PCR reads, holding one entry per CDR3 protein. The data show 150,000 to 200,000 distinct CDR3 sequences, approximately 96% seen once. CDR3 length equals 14 residues. The germline V gene has CDR1 DFQATT and CDR2 SNEGSKA (reference sequence). V was clipped by 6 bases and J by 4 bases, with 19 bases between them. Sequencing of TCR beta was performed on blood CD8+ T cells and on blood CD4+ T cells.

The chain uses TRBV20-1 and TRBJ2-7; D is tentatively TRBD1 or TRBD2 (5 bases each). The specimen was CD4+ T cells from PBMCs. The receptor was derived from a human donor in good health. CDR3 amino acids: CSALGTGEQYEQYF. The CDR3 DNA is TGCAGTGCCCTCGGGACGGGCGAACAATACGAGCAGTACTTC.